This T cell receptor (beta chain) was sequenced for a study of T cell responses to AZD1222 COVID-19 vaccine. Study-wide results and caveats: Increased Spike-specific TCR breadth and depth were observed after two AZD1222 doses. Close to half of spike-specific TCRs reportedly recognize unmutated variant regions. There were mostly white British donors and more females than males, and clonal diversity was possibly underestimated.

V shed 8 bases and J 7 bases; nucleotides not matched to a gene: 11. Per the germline V gene, CDR1 is LNHDA and CDR2 is SQIVND (reference sequence). This CDR3 spans 15 amino acids. As to this clone: What it binds is not known.

Repertoires were generated with immunoSEQ multiplex PCR, while TCRdb's copy carries only in-frame clones and drops some. The sample holds roughly 100,000 clones; 88% are singletons and the top ten take around 8.4%. The specimen comprised peripheral blood, sampled on day 0 of AZD1222 vaccination. The gene calls are TRBV19 and TRBJ1-4; TRBD1 matches 9 bases. This sequence originates from an adult in good health. CDR3 residues: CASSPGQGSFEKLFF. CDR3 nucleotides: TGTGCCAGTTCTCCGGGACAGGGATCATTTGAAAAACTGTTTTTT. Together with reference TRBV19 and TRBJ1-4, the CDR3 gives the full variable domain: DGGITQSPKYLFRKEGQNVTLSCEQNLNHDAMYWYRQDPGQGLRLIYYSQIVNDFQKGDIAEGYSVSREKKESFPLTVTSAQKNPTAFYLCASSPGQGSFEKLFFGSGTQLSVL.